Described below is a single T cell receptor beta chain sequence and its context. What it binds is unknown. The data are from a study of cytomegalovirus exposure and HLA in healthy donors. V trimming: 6 bases; J trimming: 8 bases; junction bases outside the gene matches: 15. CDR3 length equals 16 residues. Germline loops: CDR1 SGHDN, CDR2 FVKESK. Study findings and constraints: Reported findings show TCR beta sequences accurately forecast HLA-A and HLA-B alleles in most subjects. V segments that were indistinguishable, TRBV6-2 and TRBV6-3 among them, were omitted from analysis. The authors judged a highly shared variant cluster likely a sequencing artifact. Diagnosis of cytomegalovirus status made by the classifier reportedly showed high specificity and sensitivity.

PCR involved 60 Vbeta and 13 Jbeta primers. Data came from immunoSEQ multiplex PCR; TCRdb stores just in-frame clones and leaves some out. The repertoire includes 170,000 or so clones, 60% to 80% of them detected once, and about 2.4% sits in the top ten. The chain recombines TRBV14 with TRBJ2-1; 8 bases match TRBD1. Source material: PBMCs. The origin of this receptor is a man between 60 and 75 years old in good health and CMV-seronegative. This CDR3 reads CASSPPRQGPWDEQFF. CDR3 DNA: TGTGCCAGCAGTCCTCCTCGACAGGGGCCCTGGGATGAGCAGTTCTTC.